A selection of T cell receptor beta chains follows, all from one sample in a study of CD8 T cells in ankylosing spondylitis. In TCRdb, the 5' RACE reads were re-called with MiXCR into one record per CDR3 protein. This sample carries around 770,000 distinct CDR3 sequences, 10% to 15% of them seen once, and the ten largest clones take roughly 0.51%. The specimen sequenced was blood, either unsorted or a sorted T cell fraction (not recorded which). These TCRs come from a male donor with ankylosing spondylitis. Both conserved end residues are part of each CDR3. Each record gives: D gene, V gene, J gene, clone size, CDR3 DNA, CDR3 protein. D genes are given only for firm matches. The listing skips clone size in some rows; elsewhere it reads once, few, many or a size class.

d_gene: .
v_gene: TRBV27
j_gene: TRBJ1-1
abundance: few
CDR3nt: TGTGCCAGCAGCGACGGTCGAACGGGGACTGAAGCTTTCTTT
CDR3aa: CASSDGRTGTEAFF

d_gene: .
v_gene: TRBV28
j_gene: TRBJ1-2
abundance: few
CDR3nt: TGTGCCAGCGGCAGGGAGAACTATGGCTACACCTTC
CDR3aa: CASGRENYGYTF

d_gene: .
v_gene: TRBV7-2
j_gene: TRBJ1-2
abundance: .
CDR3nt: TGTGCCAGCAGCTTTACCCAGGGGAGAGGCTACACCTTC
CDR3aa: CASSFTQGRGYTF

d_gene: .
v_gene: TRBV6-5
j_gene: TRBJ1-1
abundance: few
CDR3nt: TGTGCCAGCAGTTACGGTTTCGGGTTCGTCACTGAAGCTTTCTTT
CDR3aa: CASSYGFGFVTEAFF

d_gene: .
v_gene: TRBV20-1
j_gene: TRBJ1-2
abundance: .
CDR3nt: TGCAGTGCTGGTGGAAATGGGATCTACACCTTC
CDR3aa: CSAGGNGIYTF

d_gene: .
v_gene: TRBV12-3/TRBV12-4
j_gene: TRBJ2-2
abundance: .
CDR3nt: TGTGCCAGCAGTATTGGGACGGACTACACCGGGGAGCTGTTTTTT
CDR3aa: CASSIGTDYTGELFF

d_gene: .
v_gene: TRBV29-1
j_gene: TRBJ2-3
abundance: many
CDR3nt: TGCAGCGTCCGAGGGCGTAGCACAGATACGCAGTATTTT
CDR3aa: CSVRGRSTDTQYF

d_gene: .
v_gene: TRBV18
j_gene: TRBJ1-4
abundance: .
CDR3nt: TGTGCCAGCTCACCAGATGGAGCAACTAATGAAAAACTGTTTTTT
CDR3aa: CASSPDGATNEKLFF

d_gene: TRBD1
v_gene: TRBV4-3
j_gene: TRBJ2-7
abundance: many
CDR3nt: TGCGCCAGCAGCCAAGATCAAGGGGGCAAGCAGTACTTC
CDR3aa: CASSQDQGGKQYF

d_gene: TRBD2
v_gene: TRBV4-1
j_gene: TRBJ2-3
abundance: .
CDR3nt: TGCGCCAGCAGCCAACTAGCGGGATTAGATACGCAGTATTTT
CDR3aa: CASSQLAGLDTQYF

d_gene: .
v_gene: TRBV20-1
j_gene: TRBJ2-7
abundance: many
CDR3nt: TGCAGTGCTAGAGTTGTGGGTCCCTCCTACGAGCAGTACTTC
CDR3aa: CSARVVGPSYEQYF

d_gene: TRBD1
v_gene: TRBV10-3
j_gene: TRBJ2-5
abundance: few
CDR3nt: TGTGCCATCAGTGAAGGTTACAGGGGAGTCCAAGAGACCCAGTACTTC
CDR3aa: CAISEGYRGVQETQYF

d_gene: .
v_gene: TRBV7-2
j_gene: TRBJ2-7
abundance: few
CDR3nt: TGTGCCAGCAGCTATCGCCGCCGCTCCTACGAGCAGTACTTC
CDR3aa: CASSYRRRSYEQYF

d_gene: TRBD1
v_gene: TRBV12-3/TRBV12-4
j_gene: TRBJ2-7
abundance: many
CDR3nt: TGTGCCAGCAGTTATAGGGACAGCTCCTACGAGCAGTACTTC
CDR3aa: CASSYRDSSYEQYF

d_gene: .
v_gene: TRBV7-9
j_gene: TRBJ2-5
abundance: .
CDR3nt: TGTGCCAGCGAAACTCAAGAGACCCAGTACTTC
CDR3aa: CASETQETQYF

d_gene: .
v_gene: TRBV12-3/TRBV12-4
j_gene: TRBJ2-1
abundance: .
CDR3nt: TGTGCCAGCAGCACTCTCTGGACTACCAGCAATGAGCAGTTCTTC
CDR3aa: CASSTLWTTSNEQFF

d_gene: .
v_gene: TRBV5-6
j_gene: TRBJ1-6
abundance: .
CDR3nt: TGTGCCAGCAGCCTTGACAGGTATTCACCCCTCCACTTT
CDR3aa: CASSLDRYSPLHF

d_gene: TRBD1
v_gene: TRBV5-1
j_gene: TRBJ2-7
abundance: .
CDR3nt: TGCGCCAGCGGCACCGGGACAGGGACCTACGAGCAGTACTTC
CDR3aa: CASGTGTGTYEQYF

d_gene: .
v_gene: TRBV6-4
j_gene: TRBJ2-3
abundance: many
CDR3nt: TGTGCCAGCAGGGGAGCGGATACGCAGTATTTT
CDR3aa: CASRGADTQYF

d_gene: .
v_gene: TRBV9
j_gene: TRBJ2-1
abundance: few
CDR3nt: TGTGCCAGCAGCGTAGATGAGGGGAGGAGCTCCTACAATGAGCAGTTCTTC
CDR3aa: CASSVDEGRSSYNEQFF

d_gene: TRBD1
v_gene: TRBV10-3
j_gene: TRBJ2-7
abundance: many
CDR3nt: TGTGCCATCGGGACAGGGTTGGACTACGAGCAGTACTTC
CDR3aa: CAIGTGLDYEQYF

d_gene: .
v_gene: TRBV7-8
j_gene: TRBJ2-3
abundance: .
CDR3nt: TGTGCCAGCAGCTCTAACAATTGGGGCGCGTCTGATACGCAGTATTTT
CDR3aa: CASSSNNWGASDTQYF

d_gene: TRBD1
v_gene: TRBV19
j_gene: TRBJ2-3
abundance: few
CDR3nt: TGTGCCAGTAGTGCATCAGGGGGAGCAGATACGCAGTATTTT
CDR3aa: CASSASGGADTQYF

d_gene: .
v_gene: TRBV20-1
j_gene: TRBJ2-1
abundance: few
CDR3nt: TGCAGTGCCCCAAATCGTAAATACAATGAGCAGTTCTTC
CDR3aa: CSAPNRKYNEQFF

d_gene: TRBD1
v_gene: TRBV6-2/TRBV6-3
j_gene: TRBJ1-1
abundance: few
CDR3nt: TGTGCCAGCAGTTCTGGGACAGGGGGCGCGAACACTGAAGCTTTCTTT
CDR3aa: CASSSGTGGANTEAFF

d_gene: .
v_gene: TRBV9
j_gene: TRBJ2-6
abundance: .
CDR3nt: TGTGCCAGCAGCTTCGGGGCAGGGACCGTCCTGACTTTC
CDR3aa: CASSFGAGTVLTF

d_gene: .
v_gene: TRBV4-3
j_gene: TRBJ1-1
abundance: many
CDR3nt: TGCGCCAGCAGCCCAGCCCCCTCGGGTAGGACTGAAGCTTTCTTT
CDR3aa: CASSPAPSGRTEAFF

d_gene: .
v_gene: TRBV30
j_gene: TRBJ1-4
abundance: few
CDR3nt: TGTGCCTGGAGAAGGAGGACAGCCCATGGGGGTGAAAAACTGTTTTTT
CDR3aa: CAWRRRTAHGGEKLFF

d_gene: TRBD2
v_gene: TRBV2
j_gene: TRBJ2-7
abundance: .
CDR3nt: TGTGCCAGCAGTGAAGCGGGGGGGAGGAACTACGAGCAGTACTTC
CDR3aa: CASSEAGGRNYEQYF

d_gene: .
v_gene: TRBV21-1
j_gene: TRBJ1-6
abundance: once
CDR3nt: TGTGCCAGCAGACGGACAGGACCGAGCTCCTATAATTCACCCCTCCACTTT
CDR3aa: CASRRTGPSSYNSPLHF

d_gene: .
v_gene: TRBV9
j_gene: TRBJ1-1
abundance: many
CDR3nt: TGTGCCAGCAGCGTAAACCTCTTGGGAGCTTTCTTT
CDR3aa: CASSVNLLGAFF

d_gene: .
v_gene: TRBV29-1
j_gene: TRBJ1-4
abundance: many
CDR3nt: TGCAGCGGCCGGGACACGAATAATGAAAAACTGTTTTTT
CDR3aa: CSGRDTNNEKLFF

d_gene: .
v_gene: TRBV29-1
j_gene: TRBJ1-1
abundance: many
CDR3nt: TGCAGCGTTGAAAGTATGAGGAACACTGAAGCTTTCTTT
CDR3aa: CSVESMRNTEAFF

d_gene: .
v_gene: TRBV5-6
j_gene: TRBJ1-2
abundance: .
CDR3nt: TGTGCCAGCGGCCCCGGGAACCTTTGCTACACCTTC
CDR3aa: CASGPGNLCYTF

d_gene: TRBD2
v_gene: TRBV18
j_gene: TRBJ2-2
abundance: .
CDR3nt: TGTGCCAGCTCACCACCGTCTAGCGGACCCCTCGGGGAGCTGTTTTTT
CDR3aa: CASSPPSSGPLGELFF

d_gene: .
v_gene: TRBV30
j_gene: TRBJ1-5
abundance: .
CDR3nt: TGTGCCTGGAGTCGAGGACAGCACAATCAGCCCCAGCATTTT
CDR3aa: CAWSRGQHNQPQHF

d_gene: TRBD2
v_gene: TRBV5-1
j_gene: TRBJ2-5
abundance: .
CDR3nt: TGCGCCAGCAGCCCATATCTGGTTAGCGGGGTTCAAGAGACCCAGTACTTC
CDR3aa: CASSPYLVSGVQETQYF

d_gene: TRBD2
v_gene: TRBV6-2/TRBV6-3
j_gene: TRBJ2-1
abundance: .
CDR3nt: TGTGCCAGCAGTTACGGAACTAGCGGGAGCTGGAATGAGCAGTTCTTC
CDR3aa: CASSYGTSGSWNEQFF

d_gene: .
v_gene: TRBV4-3
j_gene: TRBJ2-1
abundance: few
CDR3nt: TGCGCCAGCAGCCAAGAATACTACAATGAGCAGTTCTTC
CDR3aa: CASSQEYYNEQFF

d_gene: .
v_gene: TRBV12-3/TRBV12-4
j_gene: TRBJ2-4
abundance: .
CDR3nt: TGTGCCAGCACCGACCGAGATAGGGACAACATTCAGTACTTC
CDR3aa: CASTDRDRDNIQYF

d_gene: TRBD1
v_gene: TRBV12-3/TRBV12-4
j_gene: TRBJ1-3
abundance: .
CDR3nt: TGTGCCAGCAGTTTCAGGGGGCACACCATATATTTT
CDR3aa: CASSFRGHTIYF

d_gene: .
v_gene: TRBV30
j_gene: TRBJ1-2
abundance: few
CDR3nt: TGTGCCTGGAGTGTCAGGGTCTACGATGGCTACACCTTC
CDR3aa: CAWSVRVYDGYTF

d_gene: .
v_gene: TRBV7-2
j_gene: TRBJ1-1
abundance: .
CDR3nt: TGTGCCAGCAGCCAAGTGGGGCAGACGAACACTGAAGCTTTCTTT
CDR3aa: CASSQVGQTNTEAFF

d_gene: TRBD2
v_gene: TRBV6-2/TRBV6-3
j_gene: TRBJ2-1
abundance: .
CDR3nt: TGTGCCAGCAGTCCAGCCGGGGGGGCCAATGAGCAGTTCTTC
CDR3aa: CASSPAGGANEQFF

d_gene: .
v_gene: TRBV7-2
j_gene: TRBJ2-1
abundance: few
CDR3nt: TGTGCCAGCAGCCCGTTGCTATATGGGACTGACAATGAGCAGTTCTTC
CDR3aa: CASSPLLYGTDNEQFF

d_gene: TRBD1
v_gene: TRBV7-8
j_gene: TRBJ1-6
abundance: .
CDR3nt: TGTGCCAGCAGCTTAGCCCCGACAGGGTTGGAGGCCCTCCACTTT
CDR3aa: CASSLAPTGLEALHF

d_gene: .
v_gene: TRBV7-2
j_gene: TRBJ2-2
abundance: few
CDR3nt: TGTGCCAGCAGCTTAAGGGCGCGTACCGGGGAGCTGTTTTTT
CDR3aa: CASSLRARTGELFF

d_gene: .
v_gene: TRBV2
j_gene: TRBJ1-5
abundance: .
CDR3nt: TGTGCCAGCAGTGAAATGGGGTTTGGCAATCAGCCCCAGCATTTT
CDR3aa: CASSEMGFGNQPQHF

d_gene: TRBD1
v_gene: TRBV6-1
j_gene: TRBJ1-3
abundance: .
CDR3nt: TGTGCCAGCACCTCCGGGACAGGGCTAAACACCATATATTTT
CDR3aa: CASTSGTGLNTIYF

d_gene: .
v_gene: TRBV10-3
j_gene: TRBJ2-7
abundance: many
CDR3nt: TGTGCCATCAGTGAAATGTCGGTAGGGCTAAACGAGCAGTACTTC
CDR3aa: CAISEMSVGLNEQYF

d_gene: TRBD2
v_gene: TRBV5-5
j_gene: TRBJ2-3
abundance: few
CDR3nt: TGTGCCAGCAGTTCCACTAGCGGGAGCCCTTATACGCAGTATTTT
CDR3aa: CASSSTSGSPYTQYF

d_gene: .
v_gene: TRBV20-1
j_gene: TRBJ1-5
abundance: few
CDR3nt: TGCAGTGCTTCCTTAGGTTGGGCCGCTAGCAATCAGCCCCAGCATTTT
CDR3aa: CSASLGWAASNQPQHF

d_gene: .
v_gene: TRBV7-9
j_gene: TRBJ1-3
abundance: .
CDR3nt: TGTGCCAGCGGTAATTGGGGAAACACCATATATTTT
CDR3aa: CASGNWGNTIYF

d_gene: .
v_gene: TRBV12-3/TRBV12-4
j_gene: TRBJ1-6
abundance: many
CDR3nt: TGTGCCAGCAGACGCGGGGGACACCAGACACCCCTCCACTTT
CDR3aa: CASRRGGHQTPLHF

d_gene: .
v_gene: TRBV20-1
j_gene: TRBJ1-3
abundance: .
CDR3nt: TGCAGTGCTGCCCAGGGTACATCAGGAAACACCATATATTTT
CDR3aa: CSAAQGTSGNTIYF

d_gene: .
v_gene: TRBV6-1
j_gene: TRBJ2-3
abundance: .
CDR3nt: TGTGCCAGCAAGGGTCCTAGCACAGATACGCAGTATTTT
CDR3aa: CASKGPSTDTQYF